The 27 T cell receptor beta chains below come from one sample, sequenced in a study of T cell changes during pregnancy in multiple sclerosis. Sequenced by immunoSEQ multiplex PCR; TCRdb stores in-frame clones only, minus some. This repertoire shows some 80,000 clones, about 95% found once; its top ten account for more than 1%. Sequencing was performed on peripheral blood, taken in the second trimester of pregnancy. These receptors all stem from a female donor with multiple sclerosis, enrolled in a pregnancy study.

V and J are TRBV30 and TRBJ2-7; TRBD2 matches at 9 bases. CDR3 size: 15 residues. Germline V gene sequence: CDR1 GTSNPN, CDR2 SVGIG (reference sequence). V lost 0 bases and J lost 6; bases outside the gene matches: 9. The CDR3 nucleotides are TGTGCCTGGAGTGTGCGGGAGGGGAAGTTGGCCGAGCAGTACTTC. Its translation: CAWSVREGKLAEQYF. The entire variable domain, with the rest obtained from reference TRBV30 and TRBJ2-7, is as follows: SQTIHQWPATLVQPVGSPLSLECTVEGTSNPNLYWYRQAAGRGLQLLFYSVGIGQISSEVPQNLSASRPQDRQFILSSKKLLLSDSGFYLCAWSVREGKLAEQYFGPGTRLTVT.

About this clone itself: This specimen includes other DNA sequences encoding the same CDR3. The CDR3 DNA sequence: TGTGCCAGCAGCCCTGACTATAGCAATCAGCCCCAGCATTTT. As protein: CASSPDYSNQPQHF. This chain uses TRBV6-1 with TRBJ1-5; no definite D call. This CDR3 is 14 amino acids long. CDR1 is MNHNS and CDR2 is SASEGT in the germline V gene. The V end lost 6 bases, the J end lost 0 bases, and 9 bases lay between the germline ends.

CDR3 nucleotide sequence: TGCGCCAGCAGCATACAGGGGGCCGATGGCTACACCTTC. It is translated as CASSIQGADGYTF. The chain joins TRBV5-1 to TRBJ1-2; TRBD1 agrees at 9 bases. The germline V gene encodes CDR1 SGHRS and CDR2 YFSETQ. The V segment lost 4 bases and the J segment 6 bases; nucleotides outside the gene matches: 4. The CDR3 length is 13 residues.

The count of this clone is one. The V call is TRBV11-2, the J call TRBJ1-2; TRBD1 matches 9 bases. CDR1 is SGHAT, CDR2 FQNNGV, per germline. The CDR3 spans 15 residues. With V trimmed by 8 bases and J by 4 bases, 11 bases remained unmatched. The CDR3, as DNA: TGTGCCAGCCGCCGTCCCGGGACAGGGAGCTATGGCTACACCTTC. Translation gives CASRRPGTGSYGYTF.

This chain connects TRBV6-6 to TRBJ2-7; a weak D match, TRBD1 (6 bases). Trimming left V 0 bases short and J 2 bases short, with 8 bases between. The CDR3 covers 14 residues. Per germline, CDR1 MNHNY and CDR2 SVGAGI (reference sequence). In DNA form, the CDR3 reads TGTGCCAGCAGTTACTCGGGACATACCTACGAGCAGTACTTC. Its translation: CASSYSGHTYEQYF.

This rearrangement joins TRBV5-1 to TRBJ2-5; 7 bases fit TRBD1. Looked up from germline, CDR1 is SGHRS and CDR2 is YFSETQ. Trimming removed 0 bases from V and 5 bases from J; junction bases left unmatched: 7. CDR3 length equals 15 residues. CDR3 nucleotide sequence: TGCGCCAGCAGCTTGGGGACAGGACTCTCGGAGACCCAGTACTTC. Translated: CASSLGTGLSETQYF.

This chain connects TRBV9 to TRBJ2-5; tentative D call: TRBD2 (5 bases). CDR3 length: 13 residues. Germline CDR1 reads SGDLS; CDR2 reads YYNGEE. Deletions cut 3 bases from V and 5 bases from J, with 11 bases between. CDR3 in amino acids: CASSAREGETQYF. CDR3 in DNA: TGTGCCAGCAGCGCTCGGGAAGGGGAGACCCAGTACTTC.

V gene TRBV7-8 combines with J gene TRBJ2-7, with 7 bases that match TRBD2. Unmatched junction bases numbered 7, after V lost 5 bases and J lost 3 bases. The CDR3 totals 14 residues. Per germline, CDR1 SGHVS and CDR2 FQNEAQ. The CDR3 sequence: CASSAPGTNYEQYF. The CDR3 DNA sequence: TGTGCCAGCAGCGCACCCGGGACTAACTACGAGCAGTACTTC. Full variable domain (remainder filled in from reference TRBV7-8 and TRBJ2-7): GAGVSQSPRYKVAKRGQDVALRCDPISGHVSLFWYQQALGQGPEFLTYFQNEAQLDKSGLPSDRFFAERPEGSVSTLKIQRTQQEDSAVYLCASSAPGTNYEQYFGPGTRLTVT.

The chain joins TRBV5-4 to TRBJ1-4, with a weak D call TRBD1 (5 bases). V lost 4 bases and J 8 bases, leaving 15 bases between the germline ends. Germline CDR1 is SGHNT and CDR2 is YYREEE (reference sequence). This CDR3 comprises 14 residues. CDR3 nucleotides: TGTGCCAGCAGCCCCGACAGCCAGTACGAAAAACTGTTTTTT. Amino acids: CASSPDSQYEKLFF.

The chain uses TRBV27 and TRBJ1-2; D gene unclear. The length of the CDR3 is 13 residues. The V end lost 3 bases, the J end lost 2 bases, and 7 bases lay between the germline ends. CDR1 is MNHEY and CDR2 is SMNVEV in the germline V gene (reference sequence). In nucleotides, the CDR3 is TGTGCCAGCAGTTTTAGCCCGAACTATGGCTACACCTTC. Its protein product is CASSFSPNYGYTF.

This chain links TRBV5-1 with TRBJ2-1; TRBD2 is a possible D gene (8 bases). The V and J ends lost 1 base and 8 bases respectively, with 19 bases between them. Germline CDR1 and CDR2: SGHRS and YFSETQ. CDR3 length: 16 amino acids. CDR3 in DNA: TGCGCCAGCAGCTTGTTGTCGGGAGGGGGCGGCGATGAGCAGTTCTTC. Residues: CASSLLSGGGGDEQFF.

The V call is TRBV6-4, the J call TRBJ2-7, with TRBD2 identical over 8 bases. V lost 5 bases, J lost 7 bases, and 10 bases stayed unmatched. The germline gives CDR1 MRHNA, CDR2 SNTAGT. The CDR3 has 14 amino acids. The CDR3 region has the DNA TGTGCCAGCAGTAAGCGGGAGTCCCCGGGGGAGCAGTACTTC. This translates into CASSKRESPGEQYF.

The chain couples TRBV19 to TRBJ2-7, with 7 bases identical to TRBD2. The CDR3 contains 18 residues. J lost 0 bases, V lost 4 bases, and 15 bases had no gene match. Germline CDR1 is LNHDA and CDR2 is SQIVND (reference sequence). The CDR3 loop is CASSTGGFGTTSSYEQYF. DNA for the CDR3: TGTGCCAGTAGTACTGGGGGGTTCGGGACTACTAGCTCCTACGAGCAGTACTTC.

The V gene is TRBV13, the J gene TRBJ1-1, with 10 bases lining up with TRBD1. With 1 base clipped from V and 0 bases from J, the junction kept 14 bases outside the gene matches. The CDR3 contains 20 residues. CDR1 is PRHDT, CDR2 FYEKMQ, per germline (reference sequence). CDR3 sequence: CASSLAWEGDRGVLNTEAFF. The CDR3 bases are TGTGCCAGCAGCTTAGCCTGGGAAGGGGACAGGGGAGTCTTGAACACTGAAGCTTTCTTT.

The chain carries TRBV2 and TRBJ2-7, with 10 nucleotides matching TRBD1. CDR1 SNHLY and CDR2 FYNNEI come from the germline V gene. The length of the CDR3 is 16 residues. Losses at the gene ends were 3 bases for V and 3 bases for J; bases not matched to a gene: 8. The CDR3 loop reads CASSDAGTGVLYEQYF. CDR3 bases: TGTGCCAGCAGTGACGCCGGGACAGGGGTTCTCTACGAGCAGTACTTC.

The V call is TRBV4-3, the J call TRBJ1-3; 7 positions match TRBD1. The CDR3 has 16 residues. The germline gives CDR1 LGHNA, CDR2 YSLEER. V lost 0 bases to trimming and J lost 2 bases; unmatched junction nucleotides: 4. CDR3: CASSQDWGQPGNTIYF. CDR3 coding DNA: TGCGCCAGCAGCCAAGACTGGGGACAGCCTGGAAACACCATATATTTT.

This clone turned up a few times. This chain links TRBV2 with TRBJ1-1, with 7 bases fitting TRBD1. This CDR3 has 13 residues. The V and J ends lost 0 bases and 8 bases, in that order; junction bases with no gene match: 3. Germline V gene data show CDR1 as SNHLY and CDR2 as FYNNEI. CDR3 sequence reads: CASSEAGGREAFF. CDR3 coding DNA: TGTGCCAGCAGTGAAGCAGGGGGCCGGGAAGCTTTCTTT.

J is TRBJ1-2 and V is TRBV27; D perhaps matches TRBD1 (6 bases). Germline V gene data show CDR1 as MNHEY and CDR2 as SMNVEV (reference sequence). V lost 5 bases to trimming and J lost 4 bases, with 11 bases between them. The CDR3 is 13 amino acids. This CDR3 reads CASSEQGFYGYTF. The DNA for the CDR3 is TGTGCCAGCAGTGAACAGGGTTTCTATGGCTACACCTTC.

This chain links TRBV7-6 with TRBJ2-7; TRBD2 agrees at 9 bases. V gave up 5 bases and J gave up 2 bases; unmatched junction bases: 4. Germline V gene sequence: CDR1 SGHVS, CDR2 FNYEAQ. CDR3 length equals 14 residues. The CDR3 DNA reads as TGTGCCAGCAGCCCGGTAGCGGGGGCCTACGAGCAGTACTTC. Residues: CASSPVAGAYEQYF. The complete variable domain, with remaining parts taken from reference TRBV7-6 and TRBJ2-7, reads GAGVSQSPRYKVTKRGQDVALRCDPISGHVSLYWYRQALGQGPEFLTYFNYEAQQDKSGLPNDRFSAERPEGSISTLTIQRTEQRDSAMYRCASSPVAGAYEQYFGPGTRLTVT.

The chain recombines TRBV7-8 with TRBJ2-7, with TRBD2 matching over 13 bases. Looked up from germline, CDR1 is SGHVS and CDR2 is FQNEAQ. With 1 base clipped from V and 7 bases from J, the junction kept 10 bases outside the gene matches. CDR3 length equals 17 residues. The CDR3 region is CASSLGDILAGGWEQYF. DNA for the CDR3: TGTGCCAGCAGCTTAGGGGATATACTAGCGGGAGGGTGGGAGCAGTACTTC.

The chain uses TRBV28 and TRBJ1-5, with 8 bases fitting TRBD1. Germline-derived CDR1 and CDR2 are MDHEN and SYDVKM. V gave up 5 bases and J gave up 1 base; unmatched junction bases: 7. CDR3 length equals 16 residues. CDR3 bases: TGTGCCAGCAGTCCATTACGACAGGGGAGCAATCAGCCCCAGCATTTT. Protein sequence: CASSPLRQGSNQPQHF. The full variable domain, with the rest looked up from reference TRBV28 and TRBJ1-5, is DVKVTQSSRYLVKRTGEKVFLECVQDMDHENMFWYRQDPGLGLRLIYFSYDVKMKEKGDIPEGYSVSREKKERFSLILESASTNQTSMYLCASSPLRQGSNQPQHFGDGTRLSIL.

V gene TRBV11-2 combines with J gene TRBJ2-1, with D possibly matching TRBD1 (6 bases). The germline V gene has CDR1 SGHAT and CDR2 FQNNGV. V dropped 5 bases and J dropped 10 bases, with 21 bases sitting between them. The CDR3 sequence is 15 residues long. The CDR3 DNA reads as TGTGCCAGCAGCGGCCCTAGGGACACGTACACGGAGCAGTTCTTC. Translation gives CASSGPRDTYTEQFF.

This rearrangement joins TRBV7-9 to TRBJ1-2, with 8 bases identical to TRBD1. The CDR3 contains 14 residues. V trimming: 5 bases; J trimming: 7 bases; junction bases outside the gene matches: 9. CDR1 is SEHNR and CDR2 is FQNEAQ in the germline V gene (reference sequence). The CDR3 sequence: CASSKPDREGGYTF. The CDR3 DNA sequence: TGTGCCAGCAGCAAGCCGGACAGGGAGGGTGGCTACACCTTC.

This chain connects TRBV7-9 to TRBJ2-5; D possibly corresponds to TRBD1 (5 bases). This CDR3 is built from 18 residues. Between the trimmed V and J ends, which lost 6 bases and 4 bases, there was a span of 27 bases. The germline V gene has CDR1 SEHNR and CDR2 FQNEAQ (reference sequence). The CDR3 DNA is TGTGCCAGCAGACCCCCTCCTCAAGGAGCGTGGGGCGCAGAGACCCAGTACTTC. Translation: CASRPPPQGAWGAETQYF.

This chain joins TRBV28 and TRBJ2-7, with 8 bases lining up with TRBD2. The germline CDR1 and CDR2 sequences are MDHEN and SYDVKM. After removal of 6 bases from V and 3 bases from J, the junction contained 10 bases not matched to a gene. The CDR3 loop spans 15 amino acids. This chain's CDR3 is CASSKPGLGDYEQYF. The CDR3 DNA reads TGTGCCAGCAGCAAACCGGGACTAGGAGACTACGAGCAGTACTTC.

The chain links TRBV2 to TRBJ2-1, with a tentative D call TRBD2 (6 bases). CDR1 and CDR2 from the germline V gene are SNHLY and FYNNEI. The CDR3 consists of 16 residues. V lost 2 bases and J lost 6, with 17 bases in between. CDR3 DNA: TGTGCCAGCAGTGAAACGCATCTGGGGGGTCTCAATGAGCAGTTCTTC. As protein: CASSETHLGGLNEQFF.

V usage is TRBV2 and J usage is TRBJ2-1; the match to TRBD1 covers 10 bases. With 8 bases clipped from V and 11 bases from J, the junction kept 15 bases outside the gene matches. Germline lookup yields CDR1 SNHLY and CDR2 FYNNEI. The CDR3 has 15 residues. CDR3 coding DNA: TGTGCCAGCGTTTCCGGGACAGGGGAGGTTGGCAAGCAGTTCTTC. This gives the protein CASVSGTGEVGKQFF.